Described below is a single T cell receptor beta chain sequence and its context. Germline CDR1 and CDR2: LNHNV and YYDKDF (reference sequence). The V end lost 2 bases, the J end lost 2 bases, and 10 bases lay between the germline ends. The CDR3 is made up of 14 amino acids. These data come from a study of control samples from healthy donors and cancer patients. Some clones are missing from TCRdb's copy, which holds only in-frame ones; the method was immunoSEQ multiplex PCR. The sample comprises roughly 18,000 clones, about 85% of which are singletons, and roughly 29% rests with the top ten. The rearrangement links TRBV15 to TRBJ2-7; no clear D gene. The sample comprised PBMCs. This receptor was identified in a woman between 65 and 79 years old with lung cancer. This CDR3 is CATSRSTLAYEQYF. The CDR3 bases are TGTGCCACCAGCAGATCTACCTTGGCCTACGAGCAGTACTTC.